This T cell receptor beta chain was documented in a study of blood T cell repertoires in COVID-19. Germline assignment: CDR1 MNHEY and CDR2 SVGEGT. The junction had 11 bases not matched to a gene; V was cut back by 6 bases and J by 2 bases. CDR3 length equals 18 residues. The study drew participants aged about 18 to 89 years from about two dozen US areas. Researchers sorted participants into cohorts using their self-reported clinical history. Assay used: immunoSEQ multiplex PCR; TCRdb lists only in-frame clones, some missing. The sample yields 200,000 or so clones, around 80% seen once. The rearrangement uses TRBV6-2 or TRBV6-3 and TRBJ2-3, with 13 bases aligning to TRBD2. This TCR derives from a woman aged 40 to 50 with acute COVID-19. The sequenced sample was PBMCs or T cells enriched from blood (not recorded which). CDR3 coding DNA: TGTGCCAGCAGCCCTAAACTAGCGGGGGGGACGCCCACAGATACGCAGTATTTT. Its protein is CASSPKLAGGTPTDTQYF.